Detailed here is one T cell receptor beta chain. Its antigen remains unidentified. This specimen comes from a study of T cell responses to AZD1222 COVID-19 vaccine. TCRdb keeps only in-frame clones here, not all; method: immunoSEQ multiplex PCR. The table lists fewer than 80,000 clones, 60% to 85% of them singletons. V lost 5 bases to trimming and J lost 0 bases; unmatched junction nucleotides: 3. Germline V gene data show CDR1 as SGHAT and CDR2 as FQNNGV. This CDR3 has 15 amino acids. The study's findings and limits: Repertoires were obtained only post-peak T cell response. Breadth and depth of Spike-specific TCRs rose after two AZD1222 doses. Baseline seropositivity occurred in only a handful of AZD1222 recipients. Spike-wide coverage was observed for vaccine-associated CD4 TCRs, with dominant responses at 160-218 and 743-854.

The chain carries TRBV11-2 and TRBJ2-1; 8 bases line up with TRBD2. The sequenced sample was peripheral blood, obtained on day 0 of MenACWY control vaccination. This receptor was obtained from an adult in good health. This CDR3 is CASSPGGSSYNEQFF. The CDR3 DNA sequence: TGTGCCAGCAGCCCGGGGGGGAGCTCCTACAATGAGCAGTTCTTC.